Reported below is one T cell receptor beta chain. Its antigen is still unknown. This entry comes from a study of shared clonotypes between healthy human individuals. Study information: Aged 18 to 49, the donors were a couple of women and a few men. Study-wide points: Represented diversity (both genetic and exposure-history) was limited by the small number of donors. It was observed that approximately 5% of naive CD4 clonotypes were shared across four donors. Clonotypes which were not shared had lower generation probabilities than clonotypes that all four donors shared.

Using immunoSEQ multiplex PCR, the repertoire was profiled, and TCRdb retains in-frame clones only, with some absent. Of 2 million to 3 million clones detected, approximately 93% appear once; the ten largest clones hold roughly 0.39%. Sequences were obtained from naive CD4+ T cells from PBMCs. Subset given: CD45RA+ positively selected. The sequence was collected from a man aged 18 to 30 in good health. Some clones in this sample may be carry-over from other donors' samples.

In DNA form, the CDR3 reads TGTGCCAGCAGCGCCCTAGCCAGAGCAGCCTACGAGCAGTACTTC. Residues: CASSALARAAYEQYF. The chain couples TRBV6-1 to TRBJ2-7, with D possibly TRBD2 on 5 matching bases. This CDR3 contains 15 residues. V shed 6 bases and J shed 2 bases, with 17 bases lying between them. The germline CDR1 and CDR2 sequences are MNHNS and SASEGT.